Sequencing of this T cell receptor beta chain was carried out in a study of CD8+CD57+ T cells in acquired aplastic anemia. CDR3 and TCR beta VDJ profiling relied on genomic DNA as the template. TCRdb redid the calling of the reads with MiXCR, one entry per CDR3 protein. The sample holds about 190,000 distinct CDR3 sequences, approximately 49% seen once. Turning to this clonotype: Mismatch with germline at one junction end may stem from a read error.

The CDR3 extends over 14 amino acids. Germline CDR1 ENHRY, CDR2 SYGVKD. The receptor comes from a human donor in good health, serving as a control. The genes are TRBV10-3 and TRBJ1-4; D is possibly TRBD1 (6 bases). Sequencing used sorted CD4+, CD8+, or CD8+CD57+ T cells (not recorded which) from PBMCs. Here the CDR3 DNA reads TGTGCCAGCAGTCGCGGGACACCGGGTGAAAAACTGTTTTTT. Translating gives CASSRGTPGEKLFF.